The T cell receptor (beta chain) under discussion was sequenced for a study of blood T cell repertoires in COVID-19. Assay: immunoSEQ multiplex PCR; the TCRdb copy retains only in-frame clones and omits some. Of fewer than 350,000 clones listed, around 85% are singletons. V gave up 7 bases and J gave up 5 bases; unmatched junction bases: 6. The V gene's germline CDR1 is SQVTM and CDR2 ANQGSEA. The CDR3 has 13 residues. The source of this sequence is a woman aged 30 to 39 who had recovered from COVID-19. This sequence joins TRBV29-1 and TRBJ2-2; 8 bases line up with TRBD2. The sequencing input was peripheral blood. CDR3 residues: CSAIRGGTGELFF. The CDR3 DNA is TGCAGCGCCATCCGGGGGGGGACCGGGGAGCTGTTTTTT.